The 14 T cell receptor beta chains listed next were all sequenced from one sample in a study of cytomegalovirus exposure and HLA in healthy donors. TCRdb keeps only in-frame clones here, not all; method: immunoSEQ multiplex PCR. The table has about 88,000 clones, approximately 96% seen once. What was sequenced was PBMCs. These TCRs come from a man aged 18 to 35 in good health and CMV-seronegative.

The chain uses TRBV4-1 and TRBJ2-1; 11 bases fit TRBD2. Germline CDR1 MGHRA, CDR2 YSYEKL. CDR3 length equals 15 residues. With 7 bases clipped from V and 6 bases from J, the junction kept 8 bases outside the gene matches. The CDR3 sequence is CASTPLAGAINEQFF. The CDR3 region has the DNA TGCGCCAGCACACCACTAGCGGGAGCTATCAATGAGCAGTTCTTC.

This clone occurred once. The gene calls are TRBV5-4 and TRBJ2-1; 9 nucleotides line up with TRBD1. Germline CDR1 and CDR2: SGHNT and YYREEE (reference sequence). The CDR3 is 15 residues long. Trimming removed 5 bases from V and 8 bases from J; junction bases left unmatched: 11. The CDR3 coding sequence is TGTGCCAGCAGTCCGCCCGACAGGGGGAAGGATGAGCAGTTCTTC. It yields the protein CASSPPDRGKDEQFF.

This rearrangement joins TRBV18 to TRBJ2-4; tentatively, D is TRBD2 (5 bases). Per germline, CDR1 KGHSH and CDR2 LQKENI. V gave up 2 bases and J gave up 0 bases, with 17 bases separating them. The CDR3 length is 18 residues. The CDR3 DNA is TGTGCCAGCTCACCAATTCGGGCAGTCGGACTAGCCAAAAACATTCAGTACTTC. As protein: CASSPIRAVGLAKNIQYF.

CDR3 coding DNA: TGTGCCTGGAGATACTCCGGCTCCTACAATGAGCAGTTCTTC. It yields the protein CAWRYSGSYNEQFF. This sequence joins TRBV30 and TRBJ2-1; D unclear. Germline V CDR1 and CDR2: GTSNPN, SVGIG (reference sequence). The CDR3 length is 14 residues. The V gene lost 3 bases and the J gene lost 0 bases, with 9 bases spanning the gap.

The V and J genes are TRBV27 and TRBJ1-1; D is unresolved. The V and J ends lost 0 bases and 5 bases respectively, with 7 bases between them. The CDR3 is 13 amino acids. Looked up from germline, CDR1 is MNHEY and CDR2 is SMNVEV (reference sequence). The CDR3 here is CASSLSAGTEAFF. Here the CDR3 DNA reads TGTGCCAGCAGTTTATCGGCGGGGACTGAAGCTTTCTTT.

This clone was counted a single time. The chain uses TRBV6-6 and TRBJ2-3; possibly TRBD2 for D (7 bases). This CDR3 is built from 16 residues. CDR1 is MNHNY, CDR2 SVGAGI, per germline (reference sequence). Trimming took off 8 bases at V and 5 bases at J, with 23 bases between the two ends. This chain's CDR3 is CASGSQEQGGVDTQYF. CDR3 coding DNA: TGTGCCAGCGGCTCCCAAGAACAGGGAGGGGTAGATACGCAGTATTTT.

V gene TRBV13 combines with J gene TRBJ1-1; 8 bases align to TRBD1. Germline lookup yields CDR1 PRHDT and CDR2 FYEKMQ (reference sequence). After removal of 4 bases from V and 7 bases from J, the junction contained 8 bases not matched to a gene. The CDR3 runs 14 residues. CDR3 amino acids: CASSSRTGWVEAFF. The CDR3 nucleotides read TGTGCCAGCAGCTCTAGGACAGGGTGGGTTGAAGCTTTCTTT.

The chain joins TRBV5-5 to TRBJ1-1, with TRBD1 identical over 7 bases. Per the germline V gene, CDR1 is SGHKS and CDR2 is YYEKEE (reference sequence). The V gene end was trimmed by 8 bases and the J gene end by 11 bases; junction bases not matched to a gene: 12. The length of the CDR3 is 12 residues. In nucleotides, the CDR3 is TGTGCCAGTTATGCCACAGGGGCGTACGCTTTCTTT. Protein product: CASYATGAYAFF.

The rearrangement uses TRBV6-6 and TRBJ1-2; D may be TRBD1 (5 bases). Deletions cut 2 bases from V and 5 bases from J, with 12 bases between. The CDR3 is 14 residues long. Per germline, CDR1 MNHNY and CDR2 SVGAGI (reference sequence). DNA of the CDR3: TGTGCCAGCAGTTACGACAGAAAAAAGTATGGCTACACCTTC. Amino acids: CASSYDRKKYGYTF.

This clone has just one count. The chain couples TRBV6-1 to TRBJ1-2; D is unclear. V lost 1 base to trimming and J lost 8 bases, with 17 bases between them. This CDR3 spans 15 amino acids. Per germline, CDR1 MNHNS and CDR2 SASEGT. CDR3 residues: CASSEGVVKLPGYTF. The CDR3 region has the DNA TGTGCCAGCAGTGAAGGTGTGGTAAAACTTCCGGGCTACACCTTC.

The V call is TRBV11-2, the J call TRBJ2-3; maybe TRBD2 (5 bases). With 6 bases removed from V and 0 bases from J, the gap between germline ends came to 10 bases. Germline CDR1 reads SGHAT; CDR2 reads FQNNGV. This CDR3 contains 14 residues. The CDR3 nucleotides read TGTGCCAGCAGGGCGGGCATTAGCACAGATACGCAGTATTTT. Its protein is CASRAGISTDTQYF.

The rearrangement links TRBV30 to TRBJ1-2; 8 bases map to TRBD1. The ends lost 5 bases at V and 0 bases at J; junction bases unmatched: 5. CDR3 length: 14 residues. Germline CDR1 and CDR2: GTSNPN and SVGIG (reference sequence). CDR3 residues: CAWGQGAANYGYTF. The DNA of the CDR3 is TGTGCCTGGGGACAGGGCGCCGCTAACTATGGCTACACCTTC. The entire variable domain, with the rest obtained from reference TRBV30 and TRBJ1-2, is as follows: SQTIHQWPATLVQPVGSPLSLECTVEGTSNPNLYWYRQAAGRGLQLLFYSVGIGQISSEVPQNLSASRPQDRQFILSSKKLLLSDSGFYLCAWGQGAANYGYTFGSGTRLTVV.

CDR3: CASSLVGGNYNEQFF. The CDR3 DNA follows: TGTGCCAGCAGCTTAGTGGGGGGAAACTACAATGAGCAGTTCTTC. J is TRBJ2-1 and V is TRBV11-2, with D maybe TRBD2 (6 bases). Trimming pared 1 base from V and 3 bases from J, leaving 10 bases between. Germline V lookup: CDR1 SGHAT, CDR2 FQNNGV. The CDR3 has 15 residues.

The rearrangement uses TRBV19 and TRBJ1-5; D not certain. The V gene's germline CDR1 is LNHDA and CDR2 SQIVND (reference sequence). V was clipped by 7 bases and J by 0 bases, with 7 bases between them. The CDR3 has 13 residues. The CDR3 loop is CASTEDSNQPQHF. The CDR3 DNA is TGTGCCAGTACTGAGGATAGCAATCAGCCCCAGCATTTT.